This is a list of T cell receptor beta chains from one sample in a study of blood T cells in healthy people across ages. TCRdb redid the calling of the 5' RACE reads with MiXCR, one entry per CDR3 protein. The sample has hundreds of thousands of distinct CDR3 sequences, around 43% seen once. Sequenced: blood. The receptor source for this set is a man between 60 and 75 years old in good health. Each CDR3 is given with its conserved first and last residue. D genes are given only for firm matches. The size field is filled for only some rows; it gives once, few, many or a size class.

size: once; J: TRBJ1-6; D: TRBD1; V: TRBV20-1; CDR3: CSARDRAGGDYNSPLHF; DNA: TGCAGTGCTAGAGATCGGGCAGGGGGGGACTATAATTCACCCCTCCACTTT
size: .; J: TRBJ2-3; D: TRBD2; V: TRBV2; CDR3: CASSEGLAGARRADTQYF; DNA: TGTGCCAGCAGTGAAGGGTTAGCGGGGGCCCGAAGAGCAGATACGCAGTATTTT
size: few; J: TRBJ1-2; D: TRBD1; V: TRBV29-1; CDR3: CSVPRTGAMGYTF; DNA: TGCAGCGTTCCACGGACAGGAGCTATGGGCTACACCTTC
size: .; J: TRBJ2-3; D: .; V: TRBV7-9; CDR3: CASSPKGSDTDTQYF; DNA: TGTGCCAGCAGCCCCAAAGGGTCGGACACAGATACGCAGTATTTT
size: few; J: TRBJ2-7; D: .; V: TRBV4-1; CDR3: CASSQDTGTGYEQYF; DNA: TGCGCCAGCAGCCAAGATACGGGGACTGGCTACGAGCAGTACTTC
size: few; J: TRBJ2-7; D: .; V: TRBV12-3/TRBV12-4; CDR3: CASSLATYGYEQYF; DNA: TGTGCCAGCAGTTTAGCTACATATGGCTACGAGCAGTACTTC
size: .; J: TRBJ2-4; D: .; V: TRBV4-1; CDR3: CASSQEGGGLTYIQYF; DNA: TGCGCCAGCAGCCAAGAGGGTGGGGGCCTCACATACATTCAGTACTTC
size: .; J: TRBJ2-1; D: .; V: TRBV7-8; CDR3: CASSWTNEQFF; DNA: TGTGCCAGCAGCTGGACCAATGAGCAGTTCTTC
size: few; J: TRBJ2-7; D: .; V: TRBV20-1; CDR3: CSGLPGQNYEQYF; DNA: TGCAGCGGCCTGCCGGGACAAAACTACGAGCAGTACTTC
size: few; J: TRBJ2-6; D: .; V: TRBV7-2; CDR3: CASSSGGGANVLTF; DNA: TGTGCCAGCAGCTCCGGGGGTGGGGCCAACGTCCTGACTTTC
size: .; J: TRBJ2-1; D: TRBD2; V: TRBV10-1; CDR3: CASRERAGGLNEQFF; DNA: TGCGCCAGCAGGGAGCGGGCGGGGGGGCTGAATGAGCAGTTCTTC
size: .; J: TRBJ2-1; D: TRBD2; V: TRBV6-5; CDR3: CASSRVAGGIDEQFF; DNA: TGTGCCAGCAGTAGAGTAGCGGGAGGTATCGATGAGCAGTTCTTC
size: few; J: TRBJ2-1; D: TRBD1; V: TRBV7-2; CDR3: CASSYDRGPYNEQFF; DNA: TGTGCCAGCAGCTACGACAGGGGGCCCTACAATGAGCAGTTCTTC
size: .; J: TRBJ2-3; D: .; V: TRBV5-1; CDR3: CASSYDRRTSTDTQYF; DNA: TGCGCCAGCAGCTACGACAGGAGAACTAGCACAGATACGCAGTATTTT
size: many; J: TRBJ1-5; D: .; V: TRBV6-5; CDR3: CASSSSRNQPQHF; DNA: TGTGCCAGCAGTTCCTCGAGGAATCAGCCCCAGCATTTT
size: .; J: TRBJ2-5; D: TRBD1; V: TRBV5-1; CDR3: CASSSRQGEVRETQYF; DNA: TGCGCCAGCAGCTCCCGACAGGGGGAAGTGAGAGAGACCCAGTACTTC
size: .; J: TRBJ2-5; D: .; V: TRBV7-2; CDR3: CASSRERVGSWETQYF; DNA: TGTGCCAGCAGCCGCGAACGTGTAGGGTCGTGGGAGACCCAGTACTTC
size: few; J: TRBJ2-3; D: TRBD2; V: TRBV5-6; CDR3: CASSRLAGYGTDTQYF; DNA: TGTGCCAGCAGCCGACTAGCGGGCTACGGCACAGATACGCAGTATTTT
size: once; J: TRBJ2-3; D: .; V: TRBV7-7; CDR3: CASSMGHSTDTQYF; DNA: TGTGCCAGCAGCATGGGACACTCCACAGATACGCAGTATTTT
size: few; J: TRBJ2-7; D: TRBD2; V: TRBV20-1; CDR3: CSAPRTSGAISYEQYF; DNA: TGCAGTGCTCCGAGGACTAGCGGGGCTATTTCCTACGAGCAGTACTTC
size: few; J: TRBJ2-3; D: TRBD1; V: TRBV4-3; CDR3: CASSPGGTGFTDTQYF; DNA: TGCGCCAGCAGCCCTGGAGGGACAGGGTTCACAGATACGCAGTATTTT
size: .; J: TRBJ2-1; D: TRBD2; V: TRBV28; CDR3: CASSLRVGGARNEQFF; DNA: TGTGCCAGCAGTCTTCGTGTCGGGGGGGCTCGGAATGAGCAGTTCTTC
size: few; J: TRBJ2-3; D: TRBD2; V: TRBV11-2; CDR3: CASSLTSGGPDTQYF; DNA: TGTGCCAGCAGCTTGACTAGCGGGGGGCCAGATACGCAGTATTTT
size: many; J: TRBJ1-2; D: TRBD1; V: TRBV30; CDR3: CACNRDRPYGYTF; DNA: TGTGCCTGTAACCGGGACAGACCCTATGGCTACACCTTC
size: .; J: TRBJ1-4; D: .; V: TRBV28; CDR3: CASSLHRGGNEKLFF; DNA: TGTGCCAGCAGTTTACACCGTGGAGGTAACGAAAAACTGTTTTTT
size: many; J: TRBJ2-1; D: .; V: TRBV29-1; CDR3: CSVPARASGEQFF; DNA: TGCAGCGTACCAGCTCGGGCCAGTGGCGAGCAGTTCTTC
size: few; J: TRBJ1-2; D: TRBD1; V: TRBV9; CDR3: CASRGQGVYGYTF; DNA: TGTGCCAGCAGGGGACAGGGAGTTTATGGCTACACCTTC
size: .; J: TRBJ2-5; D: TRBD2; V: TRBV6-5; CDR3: CASSYGLAYDEQYF; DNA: TGTGCCAGCAGTTACGGACTAGCCTACGATGAGCAGTACTTC
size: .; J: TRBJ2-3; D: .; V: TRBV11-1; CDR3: CASSLLPWDNPRTIVGGSTDTQYF; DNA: TGTGCCAGCAGCTTGCTCCCATGGGACAACCCCAGAACAATAGTGGGGGGAAGCACAGATACGCAGTATTTT
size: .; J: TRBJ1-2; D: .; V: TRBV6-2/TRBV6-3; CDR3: CASKPDSQYDGYTF; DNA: TGTGCCAGCAAGCCGGACAGTCAGTATGATGGCTACACCTTC
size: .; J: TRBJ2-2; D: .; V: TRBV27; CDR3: CASSPQPDPYSNTGELFF; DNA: TGTGCCAGCAGTCCGCAGCCTGACCCGTACTCGAACACCGGGGAGCTGTTTTTT
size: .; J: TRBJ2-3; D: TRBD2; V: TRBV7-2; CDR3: CASSLGVAGDTDTQYF; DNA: TGTGCCAGCAGCTTAGGGGTAGCGGGGGACACAGATACGCAGTATTTT
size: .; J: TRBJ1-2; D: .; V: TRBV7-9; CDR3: CASSLSTGIGYTF; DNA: TGTGCCAGCAGCTTATCAACAGGGATTGGCTACACCTTC